These 24 T cell receptor beta chains came from one sample sequenced in a study of blood T cells in healthy people across ages. Primers used in a second PCR of about 6 to 11 cycles were a sample-barcoded 5' primer and a J-beta primer mix. TCRdb reprocessed the 5' RACE reads via MiXCR and lists one record per CDR3 protein. The sample has about 1.1 million distinct CDR3 sequences, about two fifths seen once. Material for sequencing was blood. The origin of the receptors is a man aged 18 to 35 in good health.

This clonotype has only a few counts. Mismatch with germline at one junction end may stem from a read error. J is TRBJ2-5 and V is TRBV3-1; D remains unclear. This CDR3 has 13 residues. The germline CDR1 and CDR2 sequences are LGHDT and YNNKEL (reference sequence). The DNA of the CDR3 is TGTGCCAGCAGTCAAGATACGACTCATGAGCAGTACTTC. Translation gives CASSQDTTHEQYF.

This clonotype turned up a few times. CDR3 sequence: CAWSQDSSTDTQYF. In DNA, the CDR3 is TGTGCCTGGAGTCAGGACAGCAGCACAGATACGCAGTATTTT. The genes are TRBV30 and TRBJ2-3; tentatively, D is TRBD1 (6 bases). Germline CDR1 reads GTSNPN; CDR2 reads SVGIG (reference sequence). V was shortened by 2 bases and J by 0 bases, with 9 bases between the two germline ends. CDR3 length: 14 amino acids.

V usage is TRBV12-3 or TRBV12-4 and J usage is TRBJ2-7, with 7 bases that match TRBD1. After removal of 5 bases from V and 6 bases from J, the junction contained 7 bases not matched to a gene. The CDR3 runs 13 residues. The CDR3 DNA reads TGTGCCAGCAGTACAGGGACAGCCCTCGAGCAGTACTTC. It yields the protein CASSTGTALEQYF.

The chain recombines TRBV21-1 with TRBJ2-2; no DNA check was done on the table's D call, TRBD1. TRBV21-1 is classified as a pseudogene. The CDR3 is 18 residues long. The CDR3 DNA reads as TGTGCCAGCAGCAAAAAACCCGCGGACAGGGGGGGTACCGGGGAGCTGTTTTTT. It is translated as CASSKKPADRGGTGELFF.

This clonotype was detected ten times or more. The chain recombines TRBV5-6 with TRBJ2-2, with unresolved D. Germline loops: CDR1 SGHDT, CDR2 YYEEEE. The CDR3 contains 12 residues. V lost 0 bases and J 7 bases, leaving 4 bases between the germline ends. As DNA, the CDR3 is TGTGCCAGCAGCTTGGTGGTCGGGGAGCTGTTTTTT. It yields the protein CASSLVVGELFF.

The rearrangement links TRBV20-1 to TRBJ1-1, with a possible D match to TRBD1 (6 bases). V was pared by 6 bases and J by 3 bases, with 14 bases between. Germline values: CDR1 DFQATT, CDR2 SNEGSKA (reference sequence). This CDR3 is built from 13 residues. CDR3 DNA sequence: TGCAGTGCCCTGGCAGGGGCGGACACTGAAGCTTTCTTT. It is translated as CSALAGADTEAFF.

The V gene is TRBV4-2, the J gene TRBJ1-6; D not certain. The CDR3 extends over 13 amino acids. Trimming left V 1 base short and J 9 bases short, with 7 bases between. Germline V gene lookup returns CDR1 LGHNA and CDR2 YNFKEQ. The CDR3, as DNA: TGTGCCAGCAGCCAAGCGGAGATTTCACCCCTCCACTTT. It is translated as CASSQAEISPLHF.

The J gene is TRBJ1-5, the V gene TRBV4-1, with unresolved D. The germline V gene has CDR1 MGHRA and CDR2 YSYEKL. The CDR3 spans 13 residues. Trimming took 3 bases from V and 7 from J, leaving 10 bases between them. CDR3: CASSHDERQPQHF. DNA for the CDR3: TGCGCCAGCAGCCACGACGAAAGGCAGCCCCAGCATTTT.

The rearrangement joins TRBV6-2 or TRBV6-3 to TRBJ1-1, with TRBD1 as a possible D gene (6 bases). Looked up from germline, CDR1 is MNHEY and CDR2 is SVGEGT. This CDR3 region has 16 residues. V lost 1 base to trimming and J lost 0 bases, with 12 bases between them. The CDR3 DNA follows: TGTGCCAGCAGTTACTGGGGGGCAGCTATGAACACTGAAGCTTTCTTT. It encodes CASSYWGAAMNTEAFF.

The chain carries TRBV20-1 and TRBJ1-4; the D gene is possibly TRBD1 (5 bases). V was clipped by 2 bases and J by 5 bases, with 30 bases between them. The germline V gene has CDR1 DFQATT and CDR2 SNEGSKA (reference sequence). CDR3 length: 20 residues. The CDR3 loop reads CSARRVPPWGIGDANEKLFF. The CDR3 DNA follows: TGCAGTGCTAGACGTGTACCTCCGTGGGGAATAGGGGATGCGAATGAAAAACTGTTTTTT.

The V and J genes are TRBV2 and TRBJ1-1; no definite D call. Germline-derived CDR1 and CDR2 are SNHLY and FYNNEI. Trimming cost V 1 base and J 0 bases, with 12 bases left between them. The CDR3 runs to 16 residues. CDR3 amino acids: CASSEEGEGMNTEAFF. The CDR3 bases are TGTGCCAGCAGTGAAGAAGGAGAGGGAATGAACACTGAAGCTTTCTTT.

The genes are TRBV2 and TRBJ1-4; D is ambiguous. The V gene's germline CDR1 is SNHLY and CDR2 FYNNEI. V was shortened by 8 bases and J by 8 bases, with 6 bases between the two germline ends. The CDR3 consists of 10 residues. CDR3 bases: TGTGCCAGCCAAGAAGAAAAACTGTTTTTT. This encodes CASQEEKLFF. Drawing the rest from reference TRBV2 and TRBJ1-4, the complete variable domain is EPEVTQTPSHQVTQMGQEVILRCVPISNHLYFYWYRQILGQKVEFLVSFYNNEISEKSEIFDDQFSVERPDGSNFTLKIRSTKLEDSAMYFCASQEEKLFFGSGTQLSVL.

A single count supports this clonotype. The V call is TRBV7-6, the J call TRBJ1-1, with D perhaps matching TRBD1 (6 bases). Germline lookup yields CDR1 SGHVS and CDR2 FNYEAQ. The CDR3 length is 16 residues. Between the trimmed V and J ends, which lost 2 bases and 4 bases, there was a span of 17 bases. The CDR3 loop reads CASSLNVGPRGTEAFF. The CDR3 DNA follows: TGTGCCAGCAGCTTAAACGTGGGACCCAGGGGCACTGAAGCTTTCTTT.

Notes on this clonotype: A much larger clonotype is one base distant, so this may be a read error. Here the CDR3 reads CASSVRDTYNEQFF. The CDR3, as DNA: TGTGCCAGCAGTGTGAGGGACACCTACAATGAGCAGTTCTTC. This chain uses TRBV27 with TRBJ2-1; a weak D match, TRBD1 (6 bases). This CDR3 has 14 residues. V was clipped by 5 bases and J by 2 bases, with 10 bases between them. CDR1 MNHEY and CDR2 SMNVEV come from the germline V gene (reference sequence).

The genes are TRBV14 and TRBJ2-5; no clear D. The J call may be incorrect, as the DNA end agrees better with TRBJ2-7. The CDR3 spans 13 residues. Germline V gene sequence: CDR1 SGHDN, CDR2 FVKESK. In DNA form, the CDR3 reads TGTGCCAGCAGCCAAGAACCGCCCCACGAGCAGTACTTC. It yields the protein CASSQEPPHEQYF.

The genes are TRBV12-3 or TRBV12-4 and TRBJ1-6, with a possible D match to TRBD1 (5 bases). The CDR3 contains 13 residues. Trimming took off 5 bases at V and 9 bases at J, with 11 bases between the two ends. CDR3 sequence (DNA): TGTGCCAGCAGTGGGGGGGAGCGTTCACCCCTCCACTTT. Its protein is CASSGGERSPLHF.

The gene calls are TRBV6-6 and TRBJ1-5, with D perhaps TRBD1 (5 bases). The CDR3 length is 14 residues. From germline, CDR1 is MNHNY and CDR2 SVGAGI (reference sequence). Trimming left V 0 bases short and J 7 bases short, with 10 bases between. The CDR3 protein is CASSYSGGYQPQHF. Here the CDR3 DNA reads TGTGCCAGCAGTTACTCTGGGGGTTACCAGCCCCAGCATTTT.

This clonotype turned up a few times. The gene calls are TRBV10-3 and TRBJ2-1; 8 nucleotides line up with TRBD2. With V trimmed by 0 bases and J by 9 bases, 16 bases remained unmatched. The germline V gene encodes CDR1 ENHRY and CDR2 SYGVKD. This CDR3 is built from 18 residues. The CDR3 DNA sequence: TGTGCCATCAGTGAGTCGAACTCCCTAGCGGGTTCTAATGTTGAGCAGTTCTTC. Its translation is CAISESNSLAGSNVEQFF.

The gene calls are TRBV27 and TRBJ1-2, with 8 bases that match TRBD1. Germline V gene lookup returns CDR1 MNHEY and CDR2 SMNVEV (reference sequence). V shed 5 bases, J shed 3 bases, and the junction held 17 bases outside the gene matches. CDR3 size: 18 residues. The CDR3 DNA follows: TGTGCCAGCAGTCGATTCTATGGACAGGGAAGACTTGACTATGGCTACACCTTC. Translating it yields CASSRFYGQGRLDYGYTF.

This clonotype has ten or more counts. CDR3 sequence: CASSPELGTDTQYF. CDR3 sequence (DNA): TGTGCCAGCAGCCCAGAGCTAGGCACAGATACGCAGTATTTT. The rearrangement links TRBV7-2 to TRBJ2-3; D is unclear. Germline CDR1 and CDR2: SGHTA and FQGNSA. Trimming removed 5 bases at V and 1 base at J, with 10 bases between. The CDR3 covers 14 residues.

This clonotype was seen a few times. The chain employs TRBV9 and TRBJ2-1, with a weak D call TRBD1 (5 bases). V gave up 2 bases and J gave up 9 bases, with 12 bases separating them. CDR3 length: 13 residues. Germline loops: CDR1 SGDLS, CDR2 YYNGEE. The CDR3, as DNA: TGTGCCAGCAGCGTTCAGGGTACGCCTGAGCAGTTCTTC. It is translated as CASSVQGTPEQFF.

There are a few counts of this clonotype. The chain recombines TRBV5-4 with TRBJ2-3, with TRBD1 matching 10 bases. The ends lost 2 bases at V and 6 bases at J; junction bases unmatched: 3. Per germline, CDR1 SGHNT and CDR2 YYREEE (reference sequence). The CDR3 spans 14 residues. The CDR3 DNA reads as TGTGCCAGCAGCTTTTCGGGACAGGGGGATACGCAGTATTTT. Translation: CASSFSGQGDTQYF.

This clonotype has a handful of counts. The chain has TRBV6-5 and TRBJ1-2; D is possibly TRBD1 (5 bases). Trimming pared 0 bases from V and 13 bases from J, leaving 21 bases between. This CDR3 region has 15 residues. CDR1 is MNHEY, CDR2 SVGAGI, per germline. CDR3 protein: CASSYSGRERIASTF. In DNA, the CDR3 is TGTGCCAGCAGTTACTCGGGCAGGGAGAGAATAGCGTCCACCTTC.

V and J are TRBV6-6 and TRBJ1-1; 7 bases agree with TRBD1. V shed 0 bases and J 0 bases; nucleotides not matched to a gene: 4. The CDR3 contains 16 residues. Looked up from germline, CDR1 is MNHNY and CDR2 is SVGAGI (reference sequence). DNA for the CDR3: TGTGCCAGCAGTTACTCGGTGACAGGGCTGAACACTGAAGCTTTCTTT. Translation gives CASSYSVTGLNTEAFF.